A single sample gave rise to the 13 T cell receptor beta chains below, sequenced in a study of glioma-infiltrating T cells. TCR alpha and beta CDR3 regions were amplified from RNA using iRepertoire nested multiplex PCR. MiXCR, run by TCRdb on the multiplex PCR reads, gives a single entry per CDR3 protein. The data show 150,000 to 200,000 distinct CDR3 sequences, more than 35% seen once. The sample taken for sequencing was glioma tissue, nonneoplastic brain tissue, or PBMCs (not recorded which). These receptors were obtained from a human donor with low-grade glioma or glioblastoma, undergoing nonglioma brain surgery, or in good health (not recorded which).

This clonotype has at least ten counts. The gene calls are TRBV6-1 and TRBJ2-7; D gene unclear. The CDR3 sequence is 12 residues long. Trimming stripped 1 base from V and 12 bases from J, with 13 bases between. Germline V gene lookup returns CDR1 MNHNS and CDR2 SASEGT. CDR3 sequence (DNA): TGTGCCAGCAGTGAAGGAAACAGCGTTCTGTACTTC. It translates to CASSEGNSVLYF.

This clonotype showed up many times. The genes are TRBV20-1 and TRBJ2-3; 7 nucleotides line up with TRBD1. This CDR3 region has 15 residues. V dropped 4 bases and J dropped 2; count of bases not matched to a gene: 9. Germline values: CDR1 DFQATT, CDR2 SNEGSKA (reference sequence). As DNA, the CDR3 is TGCAGTGCTAAAATCCGACAGGGATCCACAGATACGCAGTATTTT. It translates to CSAKIRQGSTDTQYF.

The genes are TRBV5-1 and TRBJ2-5; 9 positions match TRBD2. This CDR3 is built from 16 residues. The junction had 7 bases not matched to a gene; V was cut back by 0 bases and J by 4 bases. CDR1 and CDR2 (germline): SGHRS, YFSETQ. In nucleotides, the CDR3 is TGCGCCAGCAGCTTGGGATTAGCGGGAGAGGTAGAGACCCAGTACTTC. It translates to CASSLGLAGEVETQYF. The full variable domain, with the rest looked up from reference TRBV5-1 and TRBJ2-5, is KAGVTQTPRYLIKTRGQQVTLSCSPISGHRSVSWYQQTPGQGLQFLFEYFSETQRNKGNFPGRFSGRQFSNSRSEMNVSTLELGDSALYLCASSLGLAGEVETQYFGPGTRLLVL.

In regard to this clonotype: One end of the junction varies from germline; a read error may be responsible. The chain is built from TRBV28 and TRBJ1-5, with D uncertain. Per the germline V gene, CDR1 is MDHEN and CDR2 is SYDVKM. CDR3 length: 16 amino acids. The CDR3 reads CASSSENYYSNKPQHF. Here the CDR3 DNA reads TGTGCCAGCAGCTCCGAAAATTATTATAGCAATAAGCCCCAGCATTTT.

About this clonotype: A much larger clone sits a single nucleotide away, making a read error possible. This chain joins TRBV12-3 or TRBV12-4 and TRBJ2-3, with 14 nucleotides matching TRBD2. V gave up 5 bases and J gave up 10 bases; unmatched junction bases: 11. The CDR3 is 16 amino acids. The DNA for the CDR3 is TGTGCCAGCAGTGCCGTGGGACTAGCGGGAGAAGTGGCGCAGTATTTT. Protein: CASSAVGLAGEVAQYF.

Notes on this clonotype: This may stem from a read error, because a much larger clone lies one nucleotide away. The genes are TRBV6-5 and TRBJ2-7; D possibly matches TRBD1 or TRBD2 (5 bases each). CDR1 is MNHEY and CDR2 is SVGAGI in the germline V gene. The CDR3 contains 11 residues. The CDR3 region is CDSEGPIKQYF. The CDR3 DNA is TGTGACTCAGAGGGACCCATAAAGCAGTACTTC.

Details on this clonotype: A much bigger clone sits one base away, suggesting this may be a read error. The chain employs TRBV20-1 and TRBJ1-1, with D perhaps matching TRBD1 (5 bases). In germline, CDR1 is DFQATT, CDR2 SNEGSKA (reference sequence). The CDR3 is 14 amino acids. CDR3 residues: CNATDPGPIGEAFF. DNA of the CDR3: TGCAATGCTACCGACCCGGGACCCATTGGTGAAGCTTTCTTT.

This chain connects TRBV12-3 or TRBV12-4 to TRBJ1-1; no definite D call. V shed 6 bases and J shed 2 bases, with 13 bases lying between them. The CDR3 contains 14 residues. For the CDR3, the DNA is TGTGCCAGCAGGCAGACACTCGTCAACACTGAAGCTTTCTTT. It translates to CASRQTLVNTEAFF.

The chain carries TRBV7-9 and TRBJ2-6, with D possibly being TRBD1 or TRBD2 (6 bases each). V dropped 8 bases and J dropped 2 bases, with 22 bases sitting between them. Germline V gives CDR1 SEHNR, CDR2 FQNEAQ (reference sequence). This CDR3 is built from 18 residues. CDR3 in DNA: TGTGCCAGCGGCATCCTGGGGGGCGTGCGGGCTGGGGCCAACGTCCTGACTTTC. This encodes CASGILGGVRAGANVLTF.

Regarding this clonotype: The junction departs from the called germline gene at one end, perhaps through a read error. The genes are TRBV27 and TRBJ1-2; D is possibly TRBD1 (5 bases). Germline V gene sequence: CDR1 MNHEY, CDR2 SMNVEV (reference sequence). There are 11 residues in the CDR3. The CDR3 loop reads CASIAQGTYTF. Here the CDR3 DNA reads TGCGCCAGCATTGCGCAGGGTACCTACACCTTC.

Of note for this clonotype: Just one base apart from a much larger clone, this may be a read error. This chain joins TRBV11-2 and TRBJ1-6; TRBD1 is a possible D gene (5 bases). This CDR3 comprises 15 residues. V was clipped by 9 bases and J by 8 bases, with 20 bases between them. Germline V lookup: CDR1 SGHAT, CDR2 FQNNGV. The CDR3 coding sequence is TGTGCCAGAAGCGAAACGGGACCGCGATATTCACCCCTCCACTTT. Translated: CARSETGPRYSPLHF.

About this clonotype: A read error may explain this, as a much larger clone is one base away. The CDR3 carries no conserved terminal phenylalanine or tryptophan, so it likely arises from a read error. The V call is TRBV2, the J call TRBJ1-2; D gene unclear. This CDR3 region has 13 residues. V was clipped by 7 bases and J by 8 bases, with 17 bases between them. Germline V gives CDR1 SNHLY, CDR2 FYNNEI. The CDR3 protein is CASTNDGFGGYTL. CDR3 bases: TGTGCCAGCACCAACGACGGTTTTGGAGGCTACACCTTA.

With regard to this clonotype: A much larger clone lies a single base off, so this may be a read error. This CDR3 is CASSLAVSPVHPQHF. In nucleotides, the CDR3 is TGTGCCAGCAGCTTAGCGGTTTCCCCCGTTCATCCCCAGCATTTT. The V and J genes are TRBV7-2 and TRBJ1-5; no firm D call. V gave up 0 bases and J gave up 10 bases, with 16 bases separating them. The CDR3 extends over 15 amino acids. CDR1 is SGHTA and CDR2 is FQGNSA in the germline V gene.